One sample yielded the 22 T cell receptor beta chains listed below, sequenced in a study of human T cells and chemical hapten exposure. The time point denotes: patch test 1, 2 weeks after DPC sensitization. The sample's treatment: therapeutic diphenylcyclopropenone sensitization with weekly scalp DPC. TCRdb itself ran the RACE reads through MiXCR, one entry per CDR3 protein. Among approximately 74,000 distinct CDR3 sequences listed, more than 30% were seen once. The sample was whole blood, taken in connection with sensitization to the hapten diphenylcyclopropenone (DPC). The receptors were sampled from a man aged 35 to 55 with alopecia areata. Some clones in this sample may be carry-over from other donors' samples.

The rearrangement uses TRBV11-1 and TRBJ2-3, with 8 bases lining up with TRBD2. Trimming cost V 6 bases and J 1 base; bases outside gene matches: 3. In germline, CDR1 is SGHAT, CDR2 FQDESV (reference sequence). The CDR3 loop spans 14 amino acids. CDR3 loop: CASSRSGGTDTQYF. In DNA, the CDR3 is TGTGCCAGCAGTCGTAGCGGGGGCACAGATACGCAGTATTTT.

The CDR3 reads CASSQAGYNEQFF. CDR3 nucleotide sequence: TGCGCCAGCAGCCAAGCAGGTTACAATGAGCAGTTCTTC. The V call is TRBV4-1, the J call TRBJ2-1; D call uncertain. Trimming stripped 1 base from V and 4 bases from J, with 5 bases between. The CDR3 consists of 13 residues. Germline V gives CDR1 MGHRA, CDR2 YSYEKL.

The J gene is TRBJ1-1, the V gene TRBV2, with 9 bases identical to TRBD1. Trimming took 0 bases from V and 0 from J; bases not matched to a gene: 14. The CDR3 contains 20 residues. In germline, CDR1 is SNHLY, CDR2 FYNNEI. The CDR3 here is CASSEAGLWDRDRLNTEAFF. CDR3 DNA: TGTGCCAGCAGTGAAGCCGGGCTTTGGGACAGGGATCGCTTGAACACTGAAGCTTTCTTT.

The chain recombines TRBV28 with TRBJ2-2, with 8 bases identical to TRBD1. Trimming took 6 bases from V and 1 from J; bases not matched to a gene: 7. The CDR3 contains 16 residues. The germline V gene has CDR1 MDHEN and CDR2 SYDVKM. The CDR3 region is CASRPPDRVNTGELFF. The CDR3 DNA is TGTGCCAGCAGACCCCCGGACAGGGTGAACACCGGGGAGCTGTTTTTT.

V is TRBV2 and J is TRBJ2-5; 7 nucleotides align to TRBD2. Germline V gene sequence: CDR1 SNHLY, CDR2 FYNNEI. Trimming cost V 7 bases and J 5 bases; bases outside gene matches: 7. The CDR3 totals 13 residues. This chain's CDR3 is CASNSQRGETQYF. DNA for the CDR3: TGTGCCAGCAACTCCCAGCGGGGCGAGACCCAGTACTTC.

The chain has TRBV27 and TRBJ2-6, with a possible D match to TRBD1 (5 bases). Germline assignment: CDR1 MNHEY and CDR2 SMNVEV (reference sequence). The CDR3 is 15 amino acids. V lost 5 bases, J lost 4 bases, and 12 bases lay in between. The CDR3 spells CASSPTGSGANVLTF. CDR3 DNA: TGTGCCAGCAGTCCAACAGGCTCCGGGGCCAACGTCCTGACTTTC. Drawing the rest from reference TRBV27 and TRBJ2-6, the complete variable domain is EAQVTQNPRYLITVTGKKLTVTCSQNMNHEYMSWYRQDPGLGLRQIYYSMNVEVTDKGDVPEGYKVSRKEKRNFPLILESPSPNQTSLYFCASSPTGSGANVLTFGAGSRLTVL.

This clonotype was detected only a few times. The chain's CDR3 is CASSASGQEQYF. CDR3 bases: TGTGCCAGCAGTGCCTCGGGGCAAGAGCAGTACTTC. This chain links TRBV12-3 or TRBV12-4 with TRBJ2-7; D tentatively reads TRBD1 or TRBD2 (5 bases each). CDR3 length: 12 amino acids. Between the trimmed V and J ends, which lost 5 bases and 7 bases, there was a span of 12 bases.

This clonotype was found once. One junction end disagrees with the germline gene, perhaps due to a read error. The V and J genes are TRBV28 and TRBJ1-6, with D maybe TRBD1 (6 bases). CDR3 length: 14 amino acids. CDR1 is MDHEN and CDR2 is SYDVKM in the germline V gene. CDR3 sequence reads: CASSPGHRDSPLHF. For the CDR3, the DNA is TGTGCCAGTTCACCGGGACACAGGGATTCACCCCTCCATTTT.

This clonotype was counted between two and nine times. This chain links TRBV7-2 with TRBJ1-1; maybe TRBD1 (6 bases). V gave up 3 bases and J gave up 7 bases, with 15 bases separating them. Per germline, CDR1 SGHTA and CDR2 FQGNSA. The CDR3 loop spans 14 amino acids. The DNA of the CDR3 is TGTGCCAGCAGCTTGTCCCTCGGGACACTTGAAGCTTTCTTT. This translates into CASSLSLGTLEAFF.

V usage is TRBV7-3 and J usage is TRBJ2-1, with 9 bases that match TRBD2. Trimming cost V 1 base and J 10 bases; bases outside gene matches: 8. Per germline, CDR1 SGHTA and CDR2 FQGTGA. The CDR3 has 15 amino acids. For the CDR3, the DNA is TGTGCCAGCAGCTTAAGAGCGGGAGGCACCCCCGAGCAGTTCTTC. This translates into CASSLRAGGTPEQFF.

This clonotype appeared a few times. The chain joins TRBV6-6 to TRBJ1-6; 10 positions match TRBD1. V gave up 8 bases and J gave up 8 bases; unmatched junction bases: 6. CDR3 length equals 14 residues. From germline, CDR1 is MNHNY and CDR2 SVGAGI (reference sequence). The CDR3, as DNA: TGTGCCAGCCACCGACAGGGGGCTGATTCACCCCTCCACTTT. Protein product: CASHRQGADSPLHF.

The chain has TRBV20-1 and TRBJ2-5; 9 nucleotides line up with TRBD1. Trimming at V came to 6 bases and at J to 5 bases, leaving 10 bases not matched to a gene. CDR3 length equals 14 residues. Germline V gives CDR1 DFQATT, CDR2 SNEGSKA (reference sequence). CDR3 sequence (DNA): TGCAGTGCCACACAGGGGGCGCAGGGGGAGACCCAGTACTTC. It encodes CSATQGAQGETQYF.

The V call is TRBV20-1, the J call TRBJ2-6; D may be TRBD2 (5 bases). The ends were cut back, 4 bases at V and 2 bases at J, with 12 bases in the middle. The CDR3 is 15 residues long. From germline, CDR1 is DFQATT and CDR2 SNEGSKA (reference sequence). This chain's CDR3 is CSAIGLGAGANVLTF. The CDR3, as DNA: TGCAGTGCTATCGGCTTGGGAGCTGGGGCCAACGTCCTGACTTTC.

The chain is built from TRBV20-1 and TRBJ2-1, with TRBD2 identical over 10 bases. Trimming took 1 base from V and 4 from J; bases not matched to a gene: 1. The CDR3 extends over 14 amino acids. The germline CDR1 and CDR2 sequences are DFQATT and SNEGSKA (reference sequence). CDR3: CSARGTSGYNEQFF. For the CDR3, the DNA is TGCAGTGCTAGAGGGACTAGCGGTTACAATGAGCAGTTCTTC.

In this sample, this clonotype turned up a few times. V gene TRBV20-1 combines with J gene TRBJ2-7; the match to TRBD1 covers 11 bases. The CDR3 runs 14 residues. J lost 4 bases, V lost 5 bases, and 7 bases had no gene match. CDR1 is DFQATT and CDR2 is SNEGSKA in the germline V gene (reference sequence). This chain's CDR3 is CSAPPGTGGYEQYF. CDR3 coding DNA: TGCAGTGCTCCTCCCGGGACAGGGGGTTACGAGCAGTACTTC.

This chain joins TRBV3-1 and TRBJ2-7; no clear D gene. The CDR3 totals 12 residues. In germline, CDR1 is LGHDT, CDR2 YNNKEL (reference sequence). Trimming cost V 1 base and J 2 bases, with 3 bases left between them. The CDR3 sequence is CASSQATYEQYF. CDR3 DNA sequence: TGTGCCAGCAGCCAAGCCACCTACGAGCAGTACTTC.

The J gene is TRBJ1-4, the V gene TRBV30, with unresolved D. Trimming left V 1 base short and J 10 bases short, with 16 bases between. Germline V gives CDR1 GTSNPN, CDR2 SVGIG (reference sequence). The CDR3 covers 14 residues. CDR3 nucleotides: TGTGCCTGGAGTGCCACGAAAATAATGGGAAAACTGTTTTTT. It is translated as CAWSATKIMGKLFF. The full variable domain, rest sourced from reference TRBV30 and TRBJ1-4, is SQTIHQWPATLVQPVGSPLSLECTVEGTSNPNLYWYRQAAGRGLQLLFYSVGIGQISSEVPQNLSASRPQDRQFILSSKKLLLSDSGFYLCAWSATKIMGKLFFGSGTQLSVL.

The CDR3 region has the DNA TGCAGTGCTAGAGATTGGGGCGGGACAGGGTACTTC. Translation gives CSARDWGGTGYF. V usage is TRBV20-1 and J usage is TRBJ2-7; 8 bases agree with TRBD1. The CDR3 consists of 12 residues. V shed 0 bases, J shed 12 bases, and the junction held 7 bases outside the gene matches. Germline V gives CDR1 DFQATT, CDR2 SNEGSKA (reference sequence).

The chain joins TRBV3-1 to TRBJ2-7; the match to TRBD2 covers 10 bases. The CDR3 contains 16 residues. The V gene's germline CDR1 is LGHDT and CDR2 YNNKEL (reference sequence). J gave up 2 bases and V 8 bases, and 12 bases lay outside the gene matches. The CDR3 DNA reads as TGTGCCAGCGGACGACTAGCGGGTTCAAATCCCTACGAGCAGTACTTC. It codes for CASGRLAGSNPYEQYF.

The count of this clonotype is one. The chain couples TRBV20-1 to TRBJ2-1; 11 bases align to TRBD2. The CDR3 spans 15 residues. Germline-derived CDR1 and CDR2 are DFQATT and SNEGSKA (reference sequence). Losses at the gene ends were 6 bases for V and 6 bases for J; bases not matched to a gene: 10. In DNA form, the CDR3 reads TGCAGTGCGCCCCCGGGACTAGCGGAAGTCAATGAGCAGTTCTTC. Amino acids: CSAPPGLAEVNEQFF.

The gene calls are TRBV24-1 and TRBJ2-3; possibly TRBD2 for D (5 bases). V lost 2 bases to trimming and J lost 13 bases, with 9 bases between them. Germline values: CDR1 KGHDR, CDR2 SFDVKD. The CDR3 is made up of 11 amino acids. For the CDR3, the DNA is TGTGCCACCAGTGATTGGGCCGGGGAGTATTTT. Protein: CATSDWAGEYF.

This chain uses TRBV24-1 with TRBJ2-2; D gene unclear. Trimming stripped 10 bases from V and 0 bases from J, with 11 bases between. This CDR3 comprises 14 residues. The germline gives CDR1 KGHDR, CDR2 SFDVKD. The CDR3 reads CATRDMANTGELFF. The CDR3 DNA is TGTGCCACTAGAGACATGGCGAACACCGGGGAGCTGTTTTTT.